These T cell receptor beta chains were read from a single sample in a study of T cells after yellow fever vaccination. MiXCR was run by TCRdb on the 5' RACE reads, yielding one entry per CDR3 protein. The sample includes 500,000 to 650,000 distinct CDR3 sequences, around 12% seen only once; the top ten take 15%. Source: PBMCs, taken on the day of the yellow fever booster vaccination. Every receptor here comes from a man aged 25-40 years who received the YFV17D yellow fever vaccine. CDR3s include the opening cysteine and the closing phenylalanine or tryptophan. The D gene is left open where the match is weak. Size values are once, few and many counts, or a class for expanded clones, and some rows have none.

CDR3 DNA	CDR3 protein	clone size	D gene	J gene	V gene
TGTGCCACCAGCAGTGAATGGCGGGTCCCAGGCGATGAGCAGTTCTTC	CATSSEWRVPGDEQFF	.	.	TRBJ2-1	TRBV15
TGTGCCAGCAGCGTAGCTAGCGGGAGTACACACGAGCAGTACTTC	CASSVASGSTHEQYF	few	TRBD2	TRBJ2-7	TRBV9
TGTGCCAGCAGTTCCCCGACTAGCGGGAGAGTCCCCTACAATGAGCAGTTCTTC	CASSSPTSGRVPYNEQFF	many	TRBD2	TRBJ2-1	TRBV11-1
TGCAGTGCCGCTAAAGGCCTTAATGAAAAACTGTTTTTT	CSAAKGLNEKLFF	.	.	TRBJ1-4	TRBV20-1
TGTGCCAGCAGCTTCGGCACCACCGAGCAGTACTTC	CASSFGTTEQYF	.	.	TRBJ2-7	TRBV11-2
TGTGCCAGCAGCTTCAGATGGAATGAGCAGTTCTTC	CASSFRWNEQFF	.	.	TRBJ2-1	TRBV11-2
TGTGCCAGCAGCTTAGCGGGGGAAATCGTCTCCTACGAGCAGTACTTC	CASSLAGEIVSYEQYF	.	.	TRBJ2-7	TRBV11-2
TGTGCCAGCAGTCCCCGGGGCCAGGGTCGTACCTACGAGCAGTACTTC	CASSPRGQGRTYEQYF	once	.	TRBJ2-7	TRBV6-1
TGTGCCAGCAGTTTAGACCCTACCTTGGACAGGAGGTACACTGAAGCTTTCTTT	CASSLDPTLDRRYTEAFF	few	TRBD1	TRBJ1-1	TRBV28
TGTGCCAGCAGCTTAGAGCCCAACAGGGCGGAAGAGCAGTACTTC	CASSLEPNRAEEQYF	few	.	TRBJ2-7	TRBV7-2
TGTGCCAGCAGCTTGGGGCCCGGGACAGGGTTTTATGAGCAGTTCTTC	CASSLGPGTGFYEQFF	.	TRBD1	TRBJ2-1	TRBV5-5
TGTGCCAGTAGTCGTACTAGGAGAGTATTAACATCAGATACGCAGTATTTT	CASSRTRRVLTSDTQYF	.	.	TRBJ2-3	TRBV19
TGTGCCAGCACCCCGGACCTGGGTCGGGCAAATGAGCAGTTCTTC	CASTPDLGRANEQFF	.	.	TRBJ2-1	TRBV12-3/TRBV12-4
TGTGCCAGCAGCTCCAGAGGCAATCAGCCCCAGCATTTT	CASSSRGNQPQHF	many	.	TRBJ1-5	TRBV7-2
TGCAGTGCTCGGGATATAGCGGGAGTAGGGGAGACCCAGTACTTC	CSARDIAGVGETQYF	.	TRBD2	TRBJ2-5	TRBV20-1
TGTGCCAGCAGCCAAGTAGCGGGAGCTCAGAATGAGCAGTTCTTC	CASSQVAGAQNEQFF	few	TRBD2	TRBJ2-1	TRBV3-1
TGTGCCAGCAGTCCAGGCGCTAGACATACGCAGTATTTT	CASSPGARHTQYF	few	.	TRBJ2-3	TRBV4-2
TGCAGTGCTGCGGGACTAGCGGGAGCCAGTGAGCAGTTCTTC	CSAAGLAGASEQFF	few	TRBD2	TRBJ2-1	TRBV20-1
TGCAGTGCTAGAACGGCTAGCGGGAGTGACGAGCAGTACTTC	CSARTASGSDEQYF	many	TRBD2	TRBJ2-7	TRBV20-1
TGCAGCGTTGCTAGCACGAACACCGGGGAGCTGTTTTTT	CSVASTNTGELFF	.	.	TRBJ2-2	TRBV29-1
TGCAGCGTTGATCTGGAGACCCAGTACTTC	CSVDLETQYF	few	.	TRBJ2-5	TRBV29-1
TGCAGCGTTCAGGGGACAGGACGTGGCTACACCTTC	CSVQGTGRGYTF	few	TRBD1	TRBJ1-2	TRBV29-1
TGTGCCAGCAGTGGAAGGCAGGCGGAGGGCTACACCTTC	CASSGRQAEGYTF	few	.	TRBJ1-2	TRBV25-1
TGCAGTGCTAGAGATCATGGGCAGCCCCAGCATTTT	CSARDHGQPQHF	many	.	TRBJ1-5	TRBV20-1
TGTGCCAGTACCCTCGTCGGGACGGGCACTGAAGCTTTCTTT	CASTLVGTGTEAFF	few	.	TRBJ1-1	TRBV19
TGTGCCAGCAGTCCCCAGACAGGGATGGGCACAGATACGCAGTATTTT	CASSPQTGMGTDTQYF	.	TRBD1	TRBJ2-3	TRBV6-2/TRBV6-3
TGTGCCAGCAGCCAGACTCGACTAGCGGGAGTCAATGAGCAGTTCTTC	CASSQTRLAGVNEQFF	.	TRBD2	TRBJ2-1	TRBV3-1
TGTGCCATCAGTGAGCTGGATACAGGGCACGGCGGGGAGCTGTTTTTT	CAISELDTGHGGELFF	.	.	TRBJ2-2	TRBV10-3
TGTGCCAGCAGCTCCGGGATTGGCGGGGAGACCCAGTACTTC	CASSSGIGGETQYF	many	.	TRBJ2-5	TRBV7-9
TGCAGTGCTAGAACTTCTAGCTCCCCCTACAATGAGCAGTTCTTC	CSARTSSSPYNEQFF	.	.	TRBJ2-1	TRBV20-1
TGTGCCAGCAGGTCGCCGGGACTAGCGGACCTGGGGGCGAACACCGGGGAGCTGTTTTTT	CASRSPGLADLGANTGELFF	.	TRBD2	TRBJ2-2	TRBV7-8
TGCGCCAGCAGTCAACCCTCAAGGGGGGTGCGGACCTACGAGCAGTACTTC	CASSQPSRGVRTYEQYF	few	.	TRBJ2-7	TRBV23-1
TGTGCCAGCAGTTGGGACAGTAGGACTGAAGCTTTCTTT	CASSWDSRTEAFF	.	TRBD1	TRBJ1-1	TRBV6-5
TGTGCCAGCAGCTATACCTCTAGCTCCCATGAGCAGTTCTTC	CASSYTSSSHEQFF	.	.	TRBJ2-1	TRBV11-2
TGTGCCAGCAGTGTCCGGACAGGCAGCTATGGCTACACCTTC	CASSVRTGSYGYTF	few	TRBD1	TRBJ1-2	TRBV6-1
TGTGCCACCAGCAGAGGGGTGAGCGGGAGGGATGAGCAGTTCTTC	CATSRGVSGRDEQFF	few	TRBD2	TRBJ2-1	TRBV15
TGTGCCAGCAGTGAAGGCCCTAGAAACAATGAGCAGTTCTTC	CASSEGPRNNEQFF	.	.	TRBJ2-1	TRBV2
TGTGCCAGCAGCCAAGTTCACCAAGGGATAAATGAGCAGTTCTTC	CASSQVHQGINEQFF	.	.	TRBJ2-1	TRBV14
TGCGCCAGCAGTCAAAACCAGGACAGGGGGTACAATGAGCAGTTCTTC	CASSQNQDRGYNEQFF	many	TRBD1	TRBJ2-1	TRBV23-1